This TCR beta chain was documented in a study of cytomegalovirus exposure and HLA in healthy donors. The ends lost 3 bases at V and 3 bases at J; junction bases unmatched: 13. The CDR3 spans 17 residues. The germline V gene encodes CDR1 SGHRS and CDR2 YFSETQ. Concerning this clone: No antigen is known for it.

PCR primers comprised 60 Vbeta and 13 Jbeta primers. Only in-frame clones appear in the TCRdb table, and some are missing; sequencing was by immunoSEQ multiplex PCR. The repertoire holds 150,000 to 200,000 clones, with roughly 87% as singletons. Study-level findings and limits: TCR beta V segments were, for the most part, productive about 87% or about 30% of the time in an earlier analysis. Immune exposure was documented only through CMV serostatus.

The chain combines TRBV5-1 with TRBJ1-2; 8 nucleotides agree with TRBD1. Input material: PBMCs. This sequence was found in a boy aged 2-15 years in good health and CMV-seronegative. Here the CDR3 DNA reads TGCGCCAGCAGCTCCCCGAGGACAGGGAAAGGAGACTATGGCTACACCTTC. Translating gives CASSSPRTGKGDYGYTF. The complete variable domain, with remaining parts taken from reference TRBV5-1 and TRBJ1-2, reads KAGVTQTPRYLIKTRGQQVTLSCSPISGHRSVSWYQQTPGQGLQFLFEYFSETQRNKGNFPGRFSGRQFSNSRSEMNVSTLELGDSALYLCASSSPRTGKGDYGYTFGSGTRLTVV.